This T cell receptor beta chain was identified during a study of T cell responses to AZD1222 COVID-19 vaccine. Study-wide findings and caveats: Unmutated variant regions are reportedly targeted by nearly half of spike-specific TCRs. Among vaccine-associated CD4 TCRs, coverage spanned spike, with dominance at 160-218 and 743-854.

The V end lost 2 bases, the J end lost 9 bases, and 11 bases lay between the germline ends. From germline, CDR1 is MNHEY and CDR2 SVGAGI. This CDR3 comprises 13 residues. The table came from immunoSEQ multiplex PCR; TCRdb's copy has only in-frame clones and leaves some out. The repertoire holds about 200,000 clones, with 85% to 95% as singletons. Notes on this clone: Its antigen is not identified.

The input for sequencing was peripheral blood, taken 28 days after the second AZD1222 dose. J is TRBJ1-5 and V is TRBV6-5; unclear D gene. This receptor was obtained from an adult who received the AZD1222 COVID-19 vaccine. The CDR3 DNA sequence: TGTGCCAGCAGTTACGGACCCGGTCGGCCCCAGCATTTT. This encodes CASSYGPGRPQHF.